This TCR beta chain derives from a study of post-analysis software for immune sequencing data. CDR1 is SQVTM and CDR2 is ANQGSEA in the germline V gene. This CDR3 spans 11 amino acids. Trimming pared 4 bases from V and 7 bases from J, leaving 11 bases between. Study-wide results and caveats: Controls showed lower frequencies than patients for roughly five TRBV segments, and TRBV5-6, TRBV5-1 and TRBV20-1 were among these.

Prepared TCR beta cDNA libraries contained unique molecular identifiers. There were 1 to 10 million T cells, and 400,000 to 650,000 cDNA molecules came from them. Each CDR3 protein gets one entry after TCRdb re-called the PCR reads with MiXCR. Of roughly 400,000 distinct CDR3 sequences in the sample, over 30% were seen once. Of note for this clonotype: Its antigen is not known.

The sequencing sample was made of blood. The TCR comes from a girl aged 2-10 years with multiple sclerosis. This chain joins TRBV29-1 and TRBJ2-7, with no clear D. The DNA of the CDR3 is TGCAGCGTTGTGAGAGGCCCAGAGCAGTACTTC. Amino acids: CSVVRGPEQYF.